The 9 T cell receptor beta chains below all came from one sample that was sequenced in a study of blood T cell repertoires in COVID-19. Sequenced by immunoSEQ multiplex PCR; TCRdb stores in-frame clones only, minus some. The sample holds 58,000 or so clones, approximately 86% seen once. The sample consisted of peripheral blood. These receptors originate from a woman aged 70 to 79 with active COVID-19.

The rearrangement uses TRBV2 and TRBJ2-5; TRBD1 might be the D (5 bases). The CDR3 has 12 amino acids. Deletions cut 10 bases from V and 1 base from J, with 10 bases between. From germline, CDR1 is SNHLY and CDR2 FYNNEI. CDR3 in amino acids: CATATVQETQYF. The CDR3 nucleotides are TGTGCCACCGCGACAGTCCAAGAGACCCAGTACTTC.

The J gene is TRBJ2-3, the V gene TRBV21-1; no DNA check was done on the table's D call, TRBD2. TRBV21-1 is annotated as a pseudogene. The CDR3 has 17 amino acids. The CDR3 reads CASSKGTAGAPSDTQYF. DNA of the CDR3: TGTGCCAGCAGCAAAGGAACAGCGGGGGCCCCTTCAGATACGCAGTATTTT.

The V gene is TRBV15, the J gene TRBJ2-2; 7 bases map to TRBD2. V lost 0 bases to trimming and J lost 9 bases; unmatched junction nucleotides: 4. This CDR3 comprises 14 residues. The germline V gene has CDR1 LNHNV and CDR2 YYDKDF (reference sequence). CDR3 in amino acids: CATSRDKTSWELFF. The CDR3 DNA reads TGTGCCACCAGCAGAGATAAGACTAGCTGGGAGCTGTTTTTT.

The V and J genes are TRBV28 and TRBJ2-7; maybe TRBD2 (6 bases). Germline V CDR1 and CDR2: MDHEN, SYDVKM. The CDR3 spans 15 residues. The V gene lost 9 bases and the J gene lost 2 bases, with 20 bases spanning the gap. CDR3 amino acids: CASYPSGRNPYEQYF. CDR3 DNA sequence: TGTGCCAGTTACCCCAGCGGGCGGAACCCCTACGAGCAGTACTTC. Filled out from reference TRBV28 and TRBJ2-7, the complete variable domain reads DVKVTQSSRYLVKRTGEKVFLECVQDMDHENMFWYRQDPGLGLRLIYFSYDVKMKEKGDIPEGYSVSREKKERFSLILESASTNQTSMYLCASYPSGRNPYEQYFGPGTRLTVT.

The chain carries TRBV28 and TRBJ1-2, with a tentative D call TRBD1 (5 bases). CDR3 length: 15 amino acids. Germline-derived CDR1 and CDR2 are MDHEN and SYDVKM. The V and J ends lost 3 bases and 5 bases respectively, with 16 bases between them. The CDR3 protein is CASSFFQGLWYGYTF. The CDR3 DNA is TGTGCCAGCAGTTTTTTCCAGGGCCTATGGTATGGCTACACCTTC.

This clone was detected only once. The CDR3 here is CASSFQGSNSPLHF. The CDR3 nucleotides read TGTGCCAGCAGCTTTCAGGGTTCAAATTCACCCCTCCACTTT. The V call is TRBV11-2, the J call TRBJ1-6, with D maybe TRBD1 (5 bases). V lost 3 bases and J 7 bases, leaving 10 bases between the germline ends. The germline V gene encodes CDR1 SGHAT and CDR2 FQNNGV. This CDR3 contains 14 residues.

This chain connects TRBV9 to TRBJ2-2; weak D call: TRBD1 (6 bases). Germline V gene lookup returns CDR1 SGDLS and CDR2 YYNGEE. The CDR3 consists of 14 residues. V lost 8 bases, J lost 2 bases, and 13 bases lay in between. The CDR3 spells CASTGYLNTGELFF. In nucleotides, the CDR3 is TGTGCCAGTACAGGGTACCTCAACACCGGGGAGCTGTTTTTT.

This clone is termed medium-sized. The chain uses TRBV28 and TRBJ2-7; D is uncertain. The V end lost 6 bases, the J end lost 3 bases, and 18 bases lay between the germline ends. The CDR3 consists of 15 residues. The germline CDR1 and CDR2 sequences are MDHEN and SYDVKM. The CDR3 bases are TGTGCCAGCAGAGAAATCACGGGTTCCGGCTACGAGCAGTACTTC. This gives the protein CASREITGSGYEQYF. Full variable domain (remainder filled in from reference TRBV28 and TRBJ2-7): DVKVTQSSRYLVKRTGEKVFLECVQDMDHENMFWYRQDPGLGLRLIYFSYDVKMKEKGDIPEGYSVSREKKERFSLILESASTNQTSMYLCASREITGSGYEQYFGPGTRLTVT.

This clone occurred a few times. The V gene is TRBV7-9, the J gene TRBJ2-7; 10 positions agree with TRBD2. V gave up 4 bases and J gave up 5 bases; unmatched junction bases: 8. The length of the CDR3 is 15 residues. Germline V gives CDR1 SEHNR, CDR2 FQNEAQ (reference sequence). The CDR3 nucleotides read TGTGCCAGCAGCTCCCTAGCGGGAGATGGTAACGAGCAGTACTTC. Its translation: CASSSLAGDGNEQYF.